The rows below give T cell receptor beta chains drawn from one sample of a study of glioma-infiltrating T cells after dendritic cell vaccination. Libraries were prepared by immunoSEQ multiplex PCR; TCRdb keeps only in-frame clonotypes and omits some of them. The table lists approximately 91,000 clones, approximately 80% of them singletons. Source: blood, taken after dendritic cell vaccination. The receptors shown here come from a human donor with glioblastoma. Each CDR3 is given with its conserved first and last residue. D genes are given only for firm matches. Where a row states a size, it is once, few, many or the class of an expanded clone; other rows omit it.

clone_size	d_call	v_call	j_call	cdr3_nt	cdr3_aa
.	TRBD1	TRBV13	TRBJ2-7	TGTGCCAGCAGCTTTGACAGGGATAACTACGAGCAGTACTTC	CASSFDRDNYEQYF
.	.	TRBV27	TRBJ1-2	TGTGCCAGCAGTTTCTCCCCGCCCGAGTTATATGGCTACACCTTC	CASSFSPPELYGYTF
once	.	TRBV5-1	TRBJ1-2	TGCGCCAGCAGCTTGGAAGGGGCTAACTATGGCTACACCTTC	CASSLEGANYGYTF
.	.	TRBV5-4	TRBJ2-1	TGTGCCAGCAGCTTACAAATCCGGACTTTGAGTTGGAGCAATGAGCAGTTCTTC	CASSLQIRTLSWSNEQFF
.	.	TRBV6-5	TRBJ1-5	TGTGCCAGCAGTCGAGGGGGACGCAATCAGCCCCAGCATTTT	CASSRGGRNQPQHF
.	TRBD2	TRBV7-6	TRBJ2-1	TGTGCCAGCAGCCCTCAGAGTAGCGGGAGCTCCTACAATGAGCAGTTCTTC	CASSPQSSGSSYNEQFF
.	TRBD2	TRBV5-1	TRBJ2-1	TGCGCCAGCAGCCGAAGCGGGGGACTAAACTACAATGAGCAGTTCTTC	CASSRSGGLNYNEQFF
few	TRBD1	TRBV10-3	TRBJ1-2	TGTGCCATCAGTGAGAGTGTTGTACCGGGACAGGGACTCTATGGCTACACCTTC	CAISESVVPGQGLYGYTF
.	TRBD2	TRBV2	TRBJ2-7	TGTGCCAGCATGGGGGGGAACGAGCAGTACTTC	CASMGGNEQYF
.	.	TRBV25-1	TRBJ1-1	TGTGCCAGCACCAAACGGGGAAGAAACACTGAAGCTTTCTTT	CASTKRGRNTEAFF